These T cell receptor beta chains were read from a single sample in a study of cytomegalovirus exposure and HLA in healthy donors. This table comes from immunoSEQ multiplex PCR, and its TCRdb copy is limited to in-frame clones, with some not included. The sample has some 130,000 clones; 70% to 85% are singletons. The source material was PBMCs. These receptors were taken from a male donor in good health and CMV-seropositive. CDR3s include the opening cysteine and the closing phenylalanine or tryptophan. The order of the fields is J gene, CDR3 length, V gene, clone size, D gene, CDR3 DNA, CDR3 protein. D genes are given only for firm matches. Clone size is not always given. Where it is, it says once, few, many or a class for expanded clones.

>TRBJ2-3|13|TRBV5-4|once|-
TGTGCCAGCAGCTTCCCAGACACAGATACGCAGTATTTT
CASSFPDTDTQYF
>TRBJ1-2|13|TRBV19|-|TRBD1
TGTGCCAGTAGTACCGGGACAGGGAAAGGCTACACCTTC
CASSTGTGKGYTF
>TRBJ1-4|14|TRBV6-5|-|-
TGTGCCAGCAGTTACGGGCAGGGTTACGAAAAACTGTTTTTT
CASSYGQGYEKLFF
>TRBJ1-6|19|TRBV27|-|-
TGTGCCAGCAGCCTTAGCCAAACAGGGCTGATCCCCTATAATTCACCCCTCCACTTT
CASSLSQTGLIPYNSPLHF
>TRBJ2-7|14|TRBV10-3|-|-
TGTGCCATCAGTGATGGGAGGGGGGCCTACGAGCAGTACTTC
CAISDGRGAYEQYF
>TRBJ1-2|14|TRBV9|-|-
TGTGCCAGCACCTCCCTGCAGGGGACCCGTGGCTACACCTTC
CASTSLQGTRGYTF
>TRBJ2-2|18|TRBV5-4|-|TRBD2
TGTGCCAGCAGCGTGACTAGCGGGAGTACGAGGAACACCGGGGAGCTGTTTTTT
CASSVTSGSTRNTGELFF
>TRBJ2-3|17|TRBV9|-|TRBD2
TGTGCCAGCAGCTCACACCTAGCGGGGGGGATCACAGATACGCAGTATTTT
CASSSHLAGGITDTQYF
>TRBJ2-5|14|TRBV30|-|TRBD2
TGTGCCTGGAGTGTAGCGGGGGTCCAAGAGACCCAGTACTTC
CAWSVAGVQETQYF
>TRBJ1-2|14|TRBV6-5|-|-
TGTGCCAGCAGTTACCCAGGACAGTCGGGGGGCTACACCTTC
CASSYPGQSGGYTF
>TRBJ1-5|24|TRBV7-1|-|TRBD1
TGTGCCAGCAGCTCGACAGGGGGCTTACCAACTCAACTCGATGCAATGCGATACAATCAGCCCCAGCATTTT
CASSSTGGLPTQLDAMRYNQPQHF
>TRBJ2-2|15|TRBV7-2|few|TRBD1
TGTGCCAGCAGCTTATTAGGACAGGGCACCGGGGAGCTGTTTTTT
CASSLLGQGTGELFF
>TRBJ2-2|14|TRBV10-3|-|-
TGTGCCATCTCGGATCGGGGTAACACCGGGGAGCTGTTTTTT
CAISDRGNTGELFF
>TRBJ2-5|16|TRBV6-6|-|-
TGTGCCAGCAGTTACTTCCTTGGGACAAATCAAGAGACCCAGTACTTC
CASSYFLGTNQETQYF
>TRBJ1-1|12|TRBV2|once|-
TGTGCCAGCAGTGTTCAGAACACTGAAGCTTTCTTT
CASSVQNTEAFF
>TRBJ2-1|15|TRBV2|-|TRBD2
TGTGCCAGCAGTGGGTTAGCGGGGGGAGTCGGTGAGCAGTTCTTC
CASSGLAGGVGEQFF
>TRBJ1-6|14|TRBV2|-|-
TGTGCCAGCAGTGAGCAGGGCGGAAAATCACCCCTCCACTTT
CASSEQGGKSPLHF
>TRBJ1-1|14|TRBV2|-|TRBD1
TGTGCCACCACAGGGGGTACATTGAACACTGAAGCTTTCTTT
CATTGGTLNTEAFF
>TRBJ1-3|15|TRBV28|-|-
TGTGCCAGCAGTTCCCGACGGGGCTCTGGAAACACCATATATTTT
CASSSRRGSGNTIYF
>TRBJ2-7|12|TRBV11-3|-|-
TGTGCCAGCAGCTACGGGACTTCCGAGCAGTACTTC
CASSYGTSEQYF
>TRBJ2-5|16|TRBV5-4|once|TRBD2
TGTGCCAGCAGCTTGACTAGCGGGAAGCTCCAAGAGACCCAGTACTTC
CASSLTSGKLQETQYF
>TRBJ2-2|15|TRBV7-3|-|-
TGTGCCAGCAGCCTTGGAGGGGGCAGGGGCGGGGAGCTGTTTTTT
CASSLGGGRGGELFF
>TRBJ1-3|15|TRBV27|-|-
TGTGCCAGCAGTTGGGCGGGGGCGGCAGGAAACACCATATATTTT
CASSWAGAAGNTIYF
>TRBJ1-4|15|TRBV7-2|-|-
TGTGCCAGCAGCTTTGGGGGCCAGGGTAATGAAAAACTGTTTTTT
CASSFGGQGNEKLFF
>TRBJ2-3|13|TRBV5-1|-|-
TGCGCCAGCAGCTACCAGGGTGCAGATACGCAGTATTTT
CASSYQGADTQYF
>TRBJ1-2|13|TRBV2|-|-
TGTGCCAGCAGTCCCGGAGGAGGGGATGGCTACACCTTC
CASSPGGGDGYTF